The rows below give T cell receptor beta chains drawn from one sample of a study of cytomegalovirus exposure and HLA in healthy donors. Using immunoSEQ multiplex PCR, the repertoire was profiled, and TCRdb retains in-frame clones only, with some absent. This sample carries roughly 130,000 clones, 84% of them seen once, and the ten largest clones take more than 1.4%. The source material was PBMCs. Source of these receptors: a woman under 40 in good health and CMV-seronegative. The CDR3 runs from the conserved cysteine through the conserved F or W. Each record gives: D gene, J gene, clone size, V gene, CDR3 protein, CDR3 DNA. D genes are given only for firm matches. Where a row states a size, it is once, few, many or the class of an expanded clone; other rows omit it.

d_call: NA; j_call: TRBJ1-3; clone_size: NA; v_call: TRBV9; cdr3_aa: CASSVGTGFGNTIYF; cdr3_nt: TGTGCCAGCAGCGTAGGAACGGGGTTTGGAAACACCATATATTTT
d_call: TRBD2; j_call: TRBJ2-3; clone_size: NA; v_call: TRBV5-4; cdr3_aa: CASSPGLAGAISTDTQYF; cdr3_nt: TGTGCCAGCAGCCCCGGACTAGCGGGGGCGATAAGCACAGATACGCAGTATTTT
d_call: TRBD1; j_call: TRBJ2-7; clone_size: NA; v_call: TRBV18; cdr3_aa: CASSSGTGGSEQYF; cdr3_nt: TGTGCCAGCTCATCCGGGACAGGGGGTTCCGAGCAGTACTTC
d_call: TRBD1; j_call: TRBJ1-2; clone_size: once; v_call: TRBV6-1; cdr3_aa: CASSEQTGTGYGYTF; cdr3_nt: TGTGCCAGCAGTGAACAGACAGGGACGGGCTATGGCTACACCTTC
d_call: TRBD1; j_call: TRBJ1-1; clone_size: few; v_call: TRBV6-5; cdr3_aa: CASSPPTGAEAFF; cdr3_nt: TGTGCCAGCAGCCCCCCCACAGGGGCCGAAGCTTTCTTT
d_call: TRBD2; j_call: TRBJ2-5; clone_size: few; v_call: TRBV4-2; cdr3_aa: CASSQVGGRTQETQYF; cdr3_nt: TGTGCCAGCAGCCAAGTGGGGGGGAGAACTCAAGAGACCCAGTACTTC
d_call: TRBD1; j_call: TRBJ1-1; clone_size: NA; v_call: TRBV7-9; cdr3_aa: CASSLLGQIQNTEAFF; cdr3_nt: TGTGCCAGCAGCTTACTGGGACAGATACAGAACACTGAAGCTTTCTTT
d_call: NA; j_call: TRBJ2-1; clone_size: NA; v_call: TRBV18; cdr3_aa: CASSPSTSNYNEQFF; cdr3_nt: TGTGCCAGCTCACCGTCCACTTCAAACTACAATGAGCAGTTCTTC
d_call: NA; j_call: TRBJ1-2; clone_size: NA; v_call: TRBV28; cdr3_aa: CASRWRETYGYTF; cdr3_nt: TGTGCCAGCAGGTGGAGGGAGACCTATGGCTACACCTTC
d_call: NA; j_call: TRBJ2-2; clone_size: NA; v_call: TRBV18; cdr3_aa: CASSPGQRILNTGELFF; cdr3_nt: TGTGCCAGCTCACCGGGACAAAGGATCCTGAACACCGGGGAGCTGTTTTTT
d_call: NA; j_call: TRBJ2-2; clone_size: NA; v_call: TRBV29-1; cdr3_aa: CSVHRALTGELFF; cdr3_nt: TGCAGCGTTCACAGGGCGCTCACCGGGGAGCTGTTTTTT
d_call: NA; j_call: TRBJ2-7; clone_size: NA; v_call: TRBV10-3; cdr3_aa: CAISDPRENYEQYF; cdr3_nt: TGTGCCATCAGTGACCCGAGGGAAAACTACGAGCAGTACTTC
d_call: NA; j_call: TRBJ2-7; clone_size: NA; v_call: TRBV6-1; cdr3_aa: CASRTQRSYEQYF; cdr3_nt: TGTGCCAGCAGGACTCAGCGTTCCTACGAGCAGTACTTC
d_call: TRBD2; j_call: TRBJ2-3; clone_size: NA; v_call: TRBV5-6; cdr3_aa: CASSSGLAGSGDTQYF; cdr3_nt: TGTGCCAGCAGCTCGGGACTAGCGGGGTCAGGGGATACGCAGTATTTT
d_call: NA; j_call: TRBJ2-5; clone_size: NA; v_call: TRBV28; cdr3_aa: CASSLPMRGGETQYF; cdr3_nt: TGTGCCAGCAGTCTACCTATGAGGGGGGGAGAGACCCAGTACTTC
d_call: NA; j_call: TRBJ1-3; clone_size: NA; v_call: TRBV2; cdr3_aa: CASAGISGNTIYF; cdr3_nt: TGTGCCAGCGCGGGGATCTCTGGAAACACCATATATTTT
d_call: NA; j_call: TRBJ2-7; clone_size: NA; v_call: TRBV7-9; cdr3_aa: CASSPPTGPYEQYF; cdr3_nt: TGTGCCAGCAGCCCGCCGACAGGCCCCTACGAGCAGTACTTC
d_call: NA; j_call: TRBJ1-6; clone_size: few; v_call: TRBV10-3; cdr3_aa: CAISSKGMPISPLHF; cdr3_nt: TGTGCCATCAGTTCGAAGGGGATGCCGATTTCACCCCTCCACTTT
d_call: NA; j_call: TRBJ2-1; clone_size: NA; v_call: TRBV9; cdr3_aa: CASSEGTDAYNEQFF; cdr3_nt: TGTGCCAGCAGCGAAGGGACTGACGCCTACAATGAGCAGTTCTTC
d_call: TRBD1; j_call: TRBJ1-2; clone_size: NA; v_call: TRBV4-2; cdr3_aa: CASSQEGQGDYGYTF; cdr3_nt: TGTGCCAGCAGCCAGGAGGGACAGGGAGACTATGGCTACACCTTC
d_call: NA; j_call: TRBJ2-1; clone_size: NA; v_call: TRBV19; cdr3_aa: CASSMPGVRDNEQFF; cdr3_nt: TGTGCCAGTAGTATGCCAGGTGTCCGTGACAATGAGCAGTTCTTC
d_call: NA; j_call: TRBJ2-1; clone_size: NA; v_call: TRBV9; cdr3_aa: CASSLVGSYNEQFF; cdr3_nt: TGTGCCAGCAGTTTGGTCGGCTCCTACAATGAGCAGTTCTTC
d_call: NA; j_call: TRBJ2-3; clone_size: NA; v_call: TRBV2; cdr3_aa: CASSGQGTDTQYF; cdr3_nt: TGTGCCAGCAGTGGACAGGGCACAGATACGCAGTATTTT
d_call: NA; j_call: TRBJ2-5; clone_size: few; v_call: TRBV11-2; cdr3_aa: CASSLDFHTGQYF; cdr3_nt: TGTGCCAGCAGCTTAGACTTTCACACAGGGCAGTACTTC
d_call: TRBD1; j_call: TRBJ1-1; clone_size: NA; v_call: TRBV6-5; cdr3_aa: CASSSTGAEAFF; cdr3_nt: TGTGCCAGCAGCTCCACAGGGGCTGAAGCTTTCTTT
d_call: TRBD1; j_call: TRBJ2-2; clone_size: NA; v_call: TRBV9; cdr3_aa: CASSVGSGTGVTGGELFF; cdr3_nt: TGTGCCAGCAGCGTAGGGTCTGGGACAGGGGTTACTGGCGGGGAGCTGTTTTTT
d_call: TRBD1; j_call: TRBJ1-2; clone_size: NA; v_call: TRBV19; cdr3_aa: CASSPPFRDRGYGYTF; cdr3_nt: TGTGCCAGTAGTCCCCCGTTCCGGGACAGAGGATATGGCTACACCTTC
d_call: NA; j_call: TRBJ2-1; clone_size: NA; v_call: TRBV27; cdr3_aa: CASSFFSDVGESSYNEQFF; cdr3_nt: TGTGCCAGCAGCTTTTTTTCCGATGTAGGGGAAAGCTCCTACAATGAGCAGTTCTTC
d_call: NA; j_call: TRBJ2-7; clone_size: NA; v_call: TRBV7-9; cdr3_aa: CASSPIYEQYF; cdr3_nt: TGTGCCAGCAGCCCAATCTACGAGCAGTACTTC
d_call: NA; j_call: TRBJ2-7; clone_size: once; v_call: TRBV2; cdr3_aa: CASSSRGGIFHEQYF; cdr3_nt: TGTGCCAGCAGTAGCCGAGGGGGAATCTTCCACGAGCAGTACTTC
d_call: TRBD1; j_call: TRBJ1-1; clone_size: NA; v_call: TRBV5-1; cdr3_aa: CASSRFTGQQNTEAFF; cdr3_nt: TGCGCCAGCAGCAGGTTTACGGGACAGCAGAACACTGAAGCTTTCTTT
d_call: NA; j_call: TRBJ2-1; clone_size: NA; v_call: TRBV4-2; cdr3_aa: CASSQRPGGAYNEQFF; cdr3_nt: TGTGCCAGCAGCCAACGGCCCGGGGGTGCCTACAATGAGCAGTTCTTC
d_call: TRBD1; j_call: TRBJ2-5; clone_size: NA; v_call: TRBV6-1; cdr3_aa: CASDDRGRGETQYF; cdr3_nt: TGTGCCAGCGACGACAGGGGGCGCGGCGAGACCCAGTACTTC
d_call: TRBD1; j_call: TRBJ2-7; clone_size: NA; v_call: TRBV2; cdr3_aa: CASNVDRATYEQYF; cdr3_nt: TGTGCCAGCAACGTGGACAGGGCCACCTACGAGCAGTACTTC
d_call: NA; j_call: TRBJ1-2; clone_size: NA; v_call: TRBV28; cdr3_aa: CASSESDRGVYGYTF; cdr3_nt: TGTGCCAGCAGTGAATCGGACAGAGGAGTCTATGGCTACACCTTC